Listed below are T cell receptor beta chains from one sample, sequenced in a study of blood T cell repertoires in COVID-19. TCRdb keeps only in-frame clones here, not all; method: immunoSEQ multiplex PCR. This sample has roughly 43,000 clones, with over 80% found just once. The specimen was peripheral blood. These receptors were taken from a man between 60 and 75 years old with active COVID-19. The conserved cysteine and the conserved F or W are not part of the CDR3 here. Each record gives: V gene, J gene, CDR3 protein.

>TRBV3-1/TRBV3-2|TRBJ1-5
ASSPTQGAGNQPQH
>TRBV12-3/TRBV12-4|TRBJ2-7
ASSRLRYEQY
>TRBV9|TRBJ2-2
ASSVTGTPNTGELF
>TRBV6-2/TRBV6-3|TRBJ2-7
ASSYRTSGGRYEQY
>TRBV5-6|TRBJ1-1
ASSRPGINTEAF
>TRBV2|TRBJ1-6
ASGAGGDSPLH
>TRBV5-6|TRBJ2-1
ASSLGTGGREF
>TRBV7-2|TRBJ1-2
ASSLAQSRGYGYT
>TRBV28|TRBJ2-1
ASSPPTSGRHNEQF
>TRBV7-9|TRBJ1-2
ASRATLNYGYT
>TRBV9|TRBJ1-6
ASSAQGTHYNSPLH
>TRBV6-2/TRBV6-3|TRBJ1-1
ASSPLGGRTEAF
>TRBV27|TRBJ2-1
ASSLIGGYNEQF
>TRBV7-3|TRBJ1-3
ASSLGGISGNTIY
>TRBV6-6|TRBJ2-1
ASSYSRGREGNEQF
>TRBV11-2|TRBJ2-6
ASSLVRGTAGANVLT
>TRBV4-1|TRBJ2-2
ASSQDPAGVTGELF
>TRBV6-2/TRBV6-3|TRBJ1-6
ASSYVPVSSPLH
>TRBV5-1|TRBJ2-1
ASSLEGVGSGKQF
>TRBV6-5|TRBJ1-6
ASRPGQGNSPLH
>TRBV7-3|TRBJ2-3
ASSLKKAGGTDTQY
>TRBV10-3|TRBJ2-1
AISEDGLAGVEQF
>TRBV6-5|TRBJ2-7
ATRQGLGEQY
>TRBV7-3|TRBJ2-1
ASSLSAENEQF
>TRBV15|TRBJ2-7
ATSRDRGPAYEQY
>TRBV10-3|TRBJ2-1
AITPDRGNYNEQF
>TRBV7-3|TRBJ2-3
ASSRGQLSTDTQY
>TRBV6-2/TRBV6-3|TRBJ2-2
ASSYLPPPDYGELF
>TRBV19|TRBJ1-1
ASSNGAKMNTEAF
>TRBV15|TRBJ1-3
ATSRALLRDTSGNTIY
>TRBV5-6|TRBJ2-7
ASSFTSGAPGEQY
>TRBV5-1|TRBJ2-3
ASSLVGRVAGLTDTQY
>TRBV19|TRBJ1-5
ASSITGGTGLNQPQH
>TRBV3-1/TRBV3-2|TRBJ2-1
ASGLLGNEQF
>TRBV28|TRBJ1-1
ASSFKGENTEAF
>TRBV10-1|TRBJ2-3
ASSEGLAGAFADTQY
>TRBV6-2/TRBV6-3|TRBJ2-3
ASSYGRDFSTDTQY
>TRBV28|TRBJ1-1
ASMDRYTEAF
>TRBV3-1/TRBV3-2|TRBJ1-2
ASSHTGVGDGYT
>TRBV2|TRBJ2-7
ASRPLRADYEQY
>TRBV18|TRBJ1-6
ASSTGHPDNSPLH
>TRBV7-8|TRBJ2-1
ASSLGAGGPYNEQF
>TRBV7-6|TRBJ1-5
ASSLGLGGGQPQH
>TRBV10-3|TRBJ2-7
AISGTESYEQY
>TRBV27|TRBJ2-7
ASSLSDPGEGYEQY
>TRBV28|TRBJ2-3
ASSPGLAGDGTDTQY
>TRBV28|TRBJ1-2
ASSSPGENYGYT
>TRBV9|TRBJ1-5
ASSEGEGTYQPQH
>TRBV7-9|TRBJ1-1
ASSLGIEGPEAF
>TRBV28|TRBJ2-5
ASSTRGALKKTQY
>TRBV2|TRBJ1-4
ASSEWGTSNEKLF
>TRBV19|TRBJ2-3
ASSIAGWGEGTDTQY
>TRBV27|TRBJ2-7
ASKIRWGQSYEQY
>TRBV7-9|TRBJ1-1
ASSSGGQGFEAF